A single sample is the source of the 18 T cell receptor beta chains below, sequenced in a study of regulatory T cells in long-lasting Graves disease. The time point denotes: newly diagnosed GD, antithyroid drugs for less than 3 months. Isolated PBMC RNA provided the starting material for the TCR library. Sequencing libraries for TCR beta were prepared with iRepertoire HTBI primers and Arm-PCR of CDR3 regions. Using its own MiXCR run on the multiplex PCR reads, TCRdb lists one record per CDR3 protein. Here the sample spans some 340,000 distinct CDR3 sequences, 12% being singletons. This same sample was also taken into another study, of T cells in Graves' hyperthyroidism and ophthalmopathy.

The sequencing used peripheral blood mononuclear cells (PBMCs), collected at new diagnosis, from a patient treated with antithyroid drugs. These receptors all come from a young woman with Graves disease.

The chain has TRBV7-9 and TRBJ1-3, with D unresolved. The V end lost 5 bases, the J end lost 0 bases, and 14 bases lay between the germline ends. Germline V gene sequence: CDR1 SEHNR, CDR2 FQNEAQ (reference sequence). CDR3 length: 16 amino acids. DNA for the CDR3: TGTGCCAGCAGCCCCCATCCGGGCCTCTCTGGAAACACCATATATTTT. It encodes CASSPHPGLSGNTIYF.

This clonotype was seen more than once but under ten times. This chain links TRBV12-3 or TRBV12-4 with TRBJ2-6, with 8 nucleotides matching TRBD1. Trimming at V came to 6 bases and at J to 0 bases, leaving 10 bases not matched to a gene. The CDR3 sequence is 18 residues long. CDR3 region: CASRGGQVGASGANVLTF. Written as DNA, the CDR3 is TGTGCCAGCAGGGGGGGACAGGTAGGGGCCTCTGGGGCCAACGTCCTGACTTTC.

The chain uses TRBV6-5 and TRBJ2-3, with 9 bases matching TRBD1. CDR1 and CDR2 from the germline V gene are MNHEY and SVGAGI. With 4 bases clipped from V and 4 bases from J, the junction kept 6 bases outside the gene matches. The CDR3 loop spans 15 amino acids. The CDR3 is CASSFGQGSSDTQYF. DNA for the CDR3: TGTGCCAGCAGTTTCGGACAGGGGAGTTCAGATACGCAGTATTTT.

This clonotype was seen a few times. This chain joins TRBV5-8 and TRBJ2-1; D unclear. Trimming cost V 0 bases and J 7 bases, with 17 bases left between them. The germline CDR1 and CDR2 sequences are SGHTS and YDEGEE. There are 16 residues in the CDR3. The CDR3 is CASSLGLLVGSNEQFF. In DNA, the CDR3 is TGTGCCAGCAGCTTGGGACTCCTTGTGGGTTCGAATGAGCAGTTCTTC. The full variable domain, with the rest looked up from reference TRBV5-8 and TRBJ2-1, is EAGVTQSPTHLIKTRGQQATLRCSPISGHTSVYWYQQALGLGLQFLLWYDEGEERNRGNFPPRFSGRQFPNYSSELNVNALELEDSALYLCASSLGLLVGSNEQFFGPGTRLTVL.

There are a few counts of this clonotype. This may be a read error: a much more frequent sequence differs by one nucleotide. V is TRBV6-1 and J is TRBJ2-7, with D perhaps matching TRBD1 or TRBD2 (5 bases each). V was pared by 6 bases and J by 9 bases, with 24 bases between. Germline V gene sequence: CDR1 MNHNS, CDR2 SASEGT. The CDR3 runs to 15 residues. CDR3 nucleotides: TGTGCCAGCAGCGATCCGGGACCGTATCTTGTAAGGCAGTACTTC. Protein: CASSDPGPYLVRQYF.

The rearrangement joins TRBV28 to TRBJ2-3, with TRBD2 matching over 15 bases. The CDR3 consists of 20 residues. V was pared by 6 bases and J by 1 base, with 14 bases of the junction left unmatched. Germline values: CDR1 MDHEN, CDR2 SYDVKM. Here the CDR3 reads CASSSQPRTSGRAGTDTQYF. The CDR3 bases are TGTGCCAGCAGCTCCCAACCCCGGACTAGCGGGAGGGCCGGCACAGATACGCAGTATTTT.

This clonotype was seen many times. The chain combines TRBV20-1 with TRBJ2-3; D is undetermined. V was trimmed by 0 bases and J by 0 bases, leaving 7 bases between them. The CDR3 contains 14 residues. Germline V gene sequence: CDR1 DFQATT, CDR2 SNEGSKA (reference sequence). Written as DNA, the CDR3 is TGCAGTGCTAGAGAAGAGTTTAGCACAGATACGCAGTATTTT. Protein product: CSAREEFSTDTQYF.

This clonotype was picked up many times. The J gene is TRBJ2-7, the V gene TRBV28; 8 nucleotides line up with TRBD2. V lost 5 bases and J lost 7; bases outside the gene matches: 10. Per germline, CDR1 MDHEN and CDR2 SYDVKM. This CDR3 is built from 14 residues. The CDR3 protein is CASSPGLASLEQYF. The CDR3 DNA reads TGTGCCAGCAGTCCCGGACTAGCCTCCCTGGAGCAGTACTTC.

The CDR3 DNA is TGTGCCAGCAGCTTAACTAAGCGGTATAGCAATCAGCCCCAGCATTTT. This sequence encodes CASSLTKRYSNQPQHF. V is TRBV7-9 and J is TRBJ1-5; D call uncertain. This CDR3 region has 16 residues. Germline CDR1 is SEHNR and CDR2 is FQNEAQ (reference sequence). Trimming shortened V by 2 bases and J by 0 bases, and 11 bases separated the two germline ends.

This chain uses TRBV20-1 with TRBJ1-4; 8 positions agree with TRBD1. V gave up 3 bases and J gave up 10 bases; unmatched junction bases: 10. The CDR3 runs 14 residues. Germline lookup yields CDR1 DFQATT and CDR2 SNEGSKA (reference sequence). CDR3 region: CSASRAGGSGKLFF. The CDR3 DNA follows: TGCAGTGCTAGCCGGGCAGGGGGCTCCGGAAAACTGTTTTTT.

V usage is TRBV14 and J usage is TRBJ1-1, with 11 positions matching TRBD1. The CDR3 is made up of 16 amino acids. CDR1 is SGHDN and CDR2 is FVKESK in the germline V gene. V lost 4 bases and J lost 5; bases outside the gene matches: 9. CDR3 in DNA: TGTGCCAGCAGCCCATCAGCGGACAGGGGGCGGACTGAAGCTTTCTTT. Protein: CASSPSADRGRTEAFF. Together with reference TRBV14 and TRBJ1-1, the CDR3 gives the full variable domain: EAGVTQFPSHSVIEKGQTVTLRCDPISGHDNLYWYRRVMGKEIKFLLHFVKESKQDESGMPNNRFLAERTGGTYSTLKVQPAELEDSGVYFCASSPSADRGRTEAFFGQGTRLTVV.

This clonotype is a singleton in its sample. The V and J genes are TRBV7-9 and TRBJ1-4; possibly TRBD1 for D (6 bases). CDR1 is SEHNR, CDR2 FQNEAQ, per germline (reference sequence). This CDR3 has 16 residues. V gave up 0 bases and J gave up 6 bases, with 14 bases separating them. CDR3: CASSLALDRRDEKLFF. For the CDR3, the DNA is TGTGCCAGCAGCTTAGCCCTTGACAGGAGGGATGAAAAACTGTTTTTT.

This clonotype occurred many times. The rearrangement uses TRBV24-1 and TRBJ2-1, with D possibly TRBD2 on 6 matching bases. The CDR3 has 13 residues. Germline CDR1 and CDR2: KGHDR and SFDVKD. Trimming removed 4 bases at V and 10 bases at J, with 13 bases between. The CDR3 bases are TGTGCCACCAGTGACCCCTCGGGGGACGAGCAGTTCTTC. Its protein product is CATSDPSGDEQFF.

This clonotype was observed at least ten times. The rearrangement links TRBV20-1 to TRBJ2-1; 9 nucleotides match TRBD2. The CDR3 totals 18 residues. Germline trimming cut 0 bases from V and 1 base from J; bases unmatched to any gene: 10. Germline assignment: CDR1 DFQATT and CDR2 SNEGSKA (reference sequence). CDR3: CSARDRASGKRSYNEQFF. The DNA for the CDR3 is TGCAGTGCTAGAGATAGGGCTAGCGGGAAGAGGTCCTACAATGAGCAGTTCTTC.

At least ten counts were recorded for this clonotype. The rearrangement links TRBV20-1 to TRBJ1-5, with TRBD1 identical over 11 bases. The CDR3 runs 14 residues. Trimming cost V 4 bases and J 9 bases; bases outside gene matches: 8. Germline assignment: CDR1 DFQATT and CDR2 SNEGSKA (reference sequence). The CDR3 nucleotides read TGCAGTGCTAAGGGACAGGGGGGCACCCGGCCCCAGCATTTT. As protein: CSAKGQGGTRPQHF.

This clonotype was observed many times. The chain combines TRBV3-1 with TRBJ1-3; D gene ambiguous. The CDR3 runs 16 residues. The germline V and J ends were trimmed by 4 bases and 3 bases, with 16 bases remaining between them. Germline CDR1 LGHDT, CDR2 YNNKEL (reference sequence). Here the CDR3 reads CASSPFRWAYGNTIYF. The CDR3 DNA follows: TGTGCCAGCAGCCCTTTTAGGTGGGCTTATGGAAACACCATATATTTT.

The chain links TRBV7-9 to TRBJ1-2; D is perhaps TRBD1 (6 bases). The CDR3 consists of 13 residues. Germline V gene data show CDR1 as SEHNR and CDR2 as FQNEAQ (reference sequence). Trimming took off 8 bases at V and 4 bases at J, with 14 bases between the two ends. The CDR3 DNA is TGTGCCAGCGGGGGGCAGGACCTCTATGGCTACACCTTC. This encodes CASGGQDLYGYTF.

This clonotype was recorded a few times. V gene TRBV19 combines with J gene TRBJ2-2, with D unclear. The ends were cut back, 6 bases at V and 8 bases at J, with 13 bases in the middle. Per the germline V gene, CDR1 is LNHDA and CDR2 is SQIVND (reference sequence). This CDR3 spans 13 amino acids. CDR3 DNA: TGTGCCAGTAGACCTACCTACCCGGGGGAGCTGTTTTTT. Its protein is CASRPTYPGELFF.